These 20 T cell receptor beta chains originate from one sample sequenced in a study of cytomegalovirus exposure and HLA in healthy donors (dated by TCRdb to 2015 to 2018). Receptor libraries were prepared by the immunoSEQ multiplex PCR assay. A mixture of 60 forward primers for TCR Vbeta segments and 13 reverse primers for TCR Jbeta segments was used in the multiplex PCR. TCRdb holds this immuneACCESS table with in-frame rearrangements only. Some clones are missing; in checked studies, unresolved V genes explain under half, and the rest has no known cause. The sample table records some 140,000 clones; roughly 72% of these occur just once. The leading ten clones occupy roughly 2% of the sample. Sequencing was carried out using PBMCs. Receptors originate from a man aged 25-45 years in good health and CMV-seronegative.

This rearrangement joins TRBV19 to TRBJ1-5, with D unresolved. The CDR3 length is 15 residues. CDR1 is LNHDA, CDR2 SQIVND, per germline (reference sequence). V was clipped by 3 bases and J by 2 bases, with 11 bases between them. The CDR3 protein is CASSIWRSGNQPQHF. The DNA of the CDR3 is TGTGCCAGTAGTATCTGGCGGAGCGGCAATCAGCCCCAGCATTTT.

The chain combines TRBV5-4 with TRBJ2-3; TRBD2 agrees at 7 bases. After removal of 3 bases from V and 0 bases from J, the junction contained 16 bases not matched to a gene. This CDR3 contains 19 residues. Germline V gives CDR1 SGHNT, CDR2 YYREEE (reference sequence). For the CDR3, the DNA is TGTGCCAGCAGCTCTCTAATCGCGGGAGTTCGAACTAGCACAGATACGCAGTATTTT. The encoded protein is CASSSLIAGVRTSTDTQYF.

This clone came up a few times. The chain uses TRBV6-6 and TRBJ2-2; TRBD2 is a possible D gene (6 bases). Germline V gene sequence: CDR1 MNHNY, CDR2 SVGAGI (reference sequence). This CDR3 spans 14 amino acids. V lost 6 bases and J 3 bases, leaving 11 bases between the germline ends. The CDR3 sequence is CASSRLGDTGELFF. CDR3 nucleotides: TGTGCCAGCAGCCGACTAGGGGACACCGGGGAGCTGTTTTTT.

The chain recombines TRBV5-8 with TRBJ2-2, with 9 positions matching TRBD2. The ends lost 3 bases at V and 4 bases at J; junction bases unmatched: 4. CDR1 is SGHTS and CDR2 is YDEGEE in the germline V gene. The CDR3 is 15 residues long. CDR3 protein: CASSYLAGRTGELFF. CDR3 DNA sequence: TGTGCCAGCAGCTACCTAGCGGGGCGCACCGGGGAGCTGTTTTTT.

The DNA of the CDR3 is TGTGCCAGCAGCTTTTGGACAGGGGGGTACGAGCAGTACTTC. Translation gives CASSFWTGGYEQYF. The V gene is TRBV7-2, the J gene TRBJ2-7; 10 bases agree with TRBD1. CDR3 length: 14 residues. The germline gives CDR1 SGHTA, CDR2 FQGNSA. Germline trimming cut 3 bases from V and 4 bases from J; bases unmatched to any gene: 3. Combining the CDR3 with reference TRBV7-2 and TRBJ2-7 gives the whole variable domain GAGVSQSPSNKVTEKGKDVELRCDPISGHTALYWYRQSLGQGLEFLIYFQGNSAPDKSGLPSDRFSAERTGGSVSTLTIQRTQQEDSAVYLCASSFWTGGYEQYFGPGTRLTVT.

In its sample, this clone was seen a few times. The rearrangement links TRBV6-6 to TRBJ2-7, with no clear D. The CDR3 extends over 13 amino acids. Deletions cut 6 bases from V and 0 bases from J, with 9 bases between. Germline lookup yields CDR1 MNHNY and CDR2 SVGAGI (reference sequence). For the CDR3, the DNA is TGTGCCAGCAGCTCCGACACCTCCTACGAGCAGTACTTC. This gives the protein CASSSDTSYEQYF.

This chain joins TRBV5-3 and TRBJ2-5; 10 bases align to TRBD1. TRBV5-3 is an ORF, and what it does is uncertain. The CDR3 is made up of 15 amino acids. The V gene end was trimmed by 5 bases and the J gene end by 5 bases; junction bases not matched to a gene: 9. DNA of the CDR3: TGTGCCAGAAGTTTCCGGGACAGGGGTAGGGAGACCCAGTACTTC. Amino acids: CARSFRDRGRETQYF.

V usage is TRBV19 and J usage is TRBJ2-2; 11 bases fit TRBD1. V was clipped by 4 bases and J by 8 bases; unmatched bases: 9. The CDR3 contains 16 residues. Germline V lookup: CDR1 LNHDA, CDR2 SQIVND (reference sequence). The CDR3 DNA reads TGTGCCAGTAGTACCAGGACAGGGGGCAATTCGGGGGAGCTGTTTTTT. Amino acids: CASSTRTGGNSGELFF.

J is TRBJ2-2 and V is TRBV9; D is possibly TRBD2 (5 bases). Germline V gene sequence: CDR1 SGDLS, CDR2 YYNGEE. V was shortened by 0 bases and J by 5 bases, with 14 bases between the two germline ends. The CDR3 loop spans 16 amino acids. For the CDR3, the DNA is TGTGCCAGCAGCGTAGCCCCAGGAGGCGGGACCGGGGAGCTGTTTTTT. It encodes CASSVAPGGGTGELFF.

The V call is TRBV9, the J call TRBJ2-7; the D gene is possibly TRBD1 (5 bases). The germline V and J ends were trimmed by 2 bases and 4 bases, with 13 bases remaining between them. Looked up from germline, CDR1 is SGDLS and CDR2 is YYNGEE. The CDR3 is 14 amino acids. CDR3 coding DNA: TGTGCCAGCAGCGTTGGGGCAGGGCAATACGAGCAGTACTTC. This encodes CASSVGAGQYEQYF.

This sequence joins TRBV6-5 and TRBJ2-2, with D perhaps TRBD2 (6 bases). The V gene's germline CDR1 is MNHEY and CDR2 SVGAGI. The V end was cut by 4 bases, the J end by 3 bases, with 12 bases between. CDR3 length: 15 residues. The CDR3 reads CASSFSRGDTGELFF. The DNA of the CDR3 is TGTGCCAGCAGTTTTTCGCGGGGAGACACCGGGGAGCTGTTTTTT.

The chain couples TRBV6-6 to TRBJ2-1, with 7 nucleotides matching TRBD1. The CDR3 consists of 16 residues. From germline, CDR1 is MNHNY and CDR2 SVGAGI (reference sequence). V gave up 6 bases and J gave up 4 bases; unmatched junction bases: 12. CDR3 nucleotides: TGTGCCAGCAGCACCATACAGGGGTACGGATACAATGAGCAGTTCTTC. It specifies CASSTIQGYGYNEQFF.

The rearrangement uses TRBV29-1 and TRBJ1-5; D remains ambiguous. In germline, CDR1 is SQVTM, CDR2 ANQGSEA. Between the trimmed V and J ends, which lost 1 base and 7 bases, there was a span of 8 bases. This CDR3 region has 12 residues. The CDR3 loop is CSVEGGSQPQHF. The CDR3 bases are TGCAGCGTTGAAGGAGGCAGCCAGCCCCAGCATTTT.

This clone was seen once. The chain joins TRBV19 to TRBJ1-6; D remains ambiguous. There are 16 residues in the CDR3. Germline V gives CDR1 LNHDA, CDR2 SQIVND (reference sequence). V lost 3 bases and J 2 bases, leaving 11 bases between the germline ends. CDR3 sequence: CASSIMGSTYNSPLHF. In nucleotides, the CDR3 is TGTGCCAGTAGTATTATGGGCAGTACCTATAATTCACCCCTCCACTTT.

This clone was picked up a small number of times. The CDR3 nucleotides read TGTGCCAGCAGCTTAGTCGGGAACGAGCAGTACTTC. Encoded protein: CASSLVGNEQYF. The gene calls are TRBV7-2 and TRBJ2-7, with D perhaps TRBD2 (5 bases). The CDR3 sequence is 12 residues long. Trimming removed 1 base at V and 5 bases at J, with 6 bases between. Germline values: CDR1 SGHTA, CDR2 FQGNSA.

The CDR3 region is CASSPGGGEGETQYF. In nucleotides, the CDR3 is TGTGCCAGCAGCCCCGGAGGAGGGGAGGGCGAGACCCAGTACTTC. The chain uses TRBV13 and TRBJ2-5; TRBD2 matches at 7 bases. Germline V gene sequence: CDR1 PRHDT, CDR2 FYEKMQ (reference sequence). V shed 5 bases, J shed 5 bases, and the junction held 11 bases outside the gene matches. This CDR3 region has 15 residues.

This chain's CDR3 is CASSSPGVGEAFF. Here the CDR3 DNA reads TGCGCCAGCAGCTCCCCGGGGGTCGGTGAAGCTTTCTTT. The rearrangement joins TRBV4-1 to TRBJ1-1, with D possibly TRBD1 on 5 matching bases. Trimming shortened V by 5 bases and J by 7 bases, and 14 bases separated the two germline ends. The CDR3 totals 13 residues. The germline gives CDR1 MGHRA, CDR2 YSYEKL.

This clone was seen only once. The gene calls are TRBV4-3 and TRBJ2-3, with D possibly being TRBD1 (6 bases). The CDR3 contains 13 residues. Germline V gene data show CDR1 as LGHNA and CDR2 as YSLEER. The V end lost 0 bases, the J end lost 14 bases, and 15 bases lay between the germline ends. CDR3 DNA sequence: TGCGCCAGCAGCCAAGAATCAGGGACACCGCGGTATTTT. Translation: CASSQESGTPRYF.

The chain has TRBV19 and TRBJ2-2, with D possibly matching TRBD1 (6 bases). The ends were cut back, 6 bases at V and 2 bases at J, with 16 bases in the middle. The CDR3 has 16 amino acids. The germline V gene encodes CDR1 LNHDA and CDR2 SQIVND (reference sequence). CDR3: CASRAGTNINTGELFF. CDR3 coding DNA: TGTGCCAGTAGGGCCGGGACAAATATTAACACCGGGGAGCTGTTTTTT.

This clone showed up many times. J is TRBJ1-1 and V is TRBV10-3; TRBD1 might be the D (5 bases). V lost 0 bases, J lost 7 bases, and 12 bases lay in between. Germline V gene sequence: CDR1 ENHRY, CDR2 SYGVKD. The CDR3 loop spans 14 amino acids. In nucleotides, the CDR3 is TGTGCCATCAGTGAGTCGGGCAGGGAAGGTGAAGCTTTCTTT. The encoded protein is CAISESGREGEAFF.